The source of this TCR beta chain is a study of blood T cell repertoires in COVID-19. Study overall: Samples of COVID-19 (acute and convalescent) were obtained from the United States, Italy and Spain.

J gave up 8 bases and V 0 bases, and 14 bases lay outside the gene matches. Germline-derived CDR1 and CDR2 are SGDLS and YYNGEE. The CDR3 is 18 amino acids. Only in-frame clones appear in the TCRdb table, and some are missing; sequencing was by immunoSEQ multiplex PCR. The sample yields approximately 200,000 clones, roughly 81% seen once. The sample taken for sequencing was peripheral blood. V usage is TRBV9 and J usage is TRBJ2-1; TRBD2 agrees at 10 bases. The receptor was derived from an elderly woman with COVID-19, enrolled during active disease. In DNA, the CDR3 is TGTGCCAGCAGCGTAGGATCCCACCTAGCGGGAGTATTATATGAGCAGTTCTTC. Protein product: CASSVGSHLAGVLYEQFF.